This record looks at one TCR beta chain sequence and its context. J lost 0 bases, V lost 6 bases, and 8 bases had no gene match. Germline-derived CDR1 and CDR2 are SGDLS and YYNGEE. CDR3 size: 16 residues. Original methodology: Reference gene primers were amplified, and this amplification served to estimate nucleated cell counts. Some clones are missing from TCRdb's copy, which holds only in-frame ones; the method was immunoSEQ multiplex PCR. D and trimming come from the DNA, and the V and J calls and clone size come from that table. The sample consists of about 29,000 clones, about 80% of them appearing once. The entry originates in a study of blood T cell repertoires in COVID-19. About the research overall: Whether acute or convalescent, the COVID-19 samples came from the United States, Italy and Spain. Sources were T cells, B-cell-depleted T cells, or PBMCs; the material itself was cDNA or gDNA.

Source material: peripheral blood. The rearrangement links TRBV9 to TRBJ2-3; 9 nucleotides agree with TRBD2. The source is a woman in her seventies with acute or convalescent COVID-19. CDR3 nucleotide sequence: TGTGCCAGCAATTTTTTAGCGGGGGCAAGCACAGATACGCAGTATTTT. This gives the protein CASNFLAGASTDTQYF.